Sequencing of this T cell receptor (beta chain) was carried out in a study of blood T cell repertoires in COVID-19. Study-wide background: Researchers got acute and convalescent COVID-19 samples from the United States, Italy and Spain. From T cells, B-cell-depleted T cells, or PBMCs came the material, which was cDNA or gDNA.

The V gene lost 5 bases and the J gene lost 3 bases, with 14 bases spanning the gap. This CDR3 spans 14 amino acids. In germline, CDR1 is KGHSY, CDR2 FQNENV. In the study's own analysis: Estimated nucleated cell counts came from reference gene primer amplification. Assay used: immunoSEQ multiplex PCR; TCRdb lists only in-frame clones, some missing. From that table come the V and J calls and clone size; the DNA was used to work out D and trimming. The data contain roughly 250,000 clones, more than 70% of them seen just once; the ten biggest clones take up 0.95% to 1.5%. The V call is TRBV16, the J call TRBJ2-7; tentative D call: TRBD2 (5 bases). The sequence was collected from a woman aged 40-49 years with acute COVID-19. Specimen: PBMCs or T cells enriched from blood (not recorded which). The CDR3 sequence is CASSDAKRYYEQYF. CDR3 DNA: TGTGCCAGCAGCGACGCCAAGCGGTACTACGAGCAGTACTTC. Variable domain in full (rest from reference TRBV16 and TRBJ2-7): GEEVAQTPKHLVRGEGQKAKLYCAPIKGHSYVFWYQQVLKNEFKFLISFQNENVFDETGMPKERFSAKCLPNSPCSLEIQATKLEDSAVYFCASSDAKRYYEQYFGPGTRLTVT.